Presented here are 5 T cell receptor beta chains from one specimen sequenced in a study of blood T cell repertoires in COVID-19. Libraries were prepared by immunoSEQ multiplex PCR; TCRdb keeps only in-frame clonotypes and omits some of them. The sample lists approximately 59,000 clones, over 80% occurring once. Sample: peripheral blood. Receptors originate from an elderly woman with acute or convalescent COVID-19.

V is TRBV29-1 and J is TRBJ2-7; 9 nucleotides align to TRBD1. Germline CDR1 and CDR2: SQVTM and ANQGSEA. This CDR3 has 13 amino acids. V shed 3 bases, J shed 6 bases, and the junction held 6 bases outside the gene matches. The CDR3 DNA is TGCAGCGTTGAGGACAGGGGTGTAGGCGAGCAGTACTTC. Translation: CSVEDRGVGEQYF.

This chain uses TRBV28 with TRBJ2-1, with D possibly matching TRBD2 (6 bases). V was clipped by 5 bases and J by 4 bases, with 12 bases between them. CDR1 MDHEN and CDR2 SYDVKM come from the germline V gene. The CDR3 is made up of 14 amino acids. CDR3 bases: TGTGCCAGCAGTATAATAGCGGTATACAATGAGCAGTTCTTC. It codes for CASSIIAVYNEQFF.

This chain connects TRBV18 to TRBJ2-7; 14 bases are shared with TRBD2. V shed 6 bases and J 6 bases; nucleotides not matched to a gene: 7. Germline-derived CDR1 and CDR2 are KGHSH and LQKENI. This CDR3 is 15 amino acids long. The chain's CDR3 is CASSLRTSGGSEQYF. DNA of the CDR3: TGTGCCAGCTCCCTTCGGACTAGCGGGGGGAGCGAGCAGTACTTC.

This clone was seen only once. The chain carries TRBV18 and TRBJ1-2; 8 positions match TRBD1. The germline V gene has CDR1 KGHSH and CDR2 LQKENI. The CDR3 length is 14 residues. Losses at the gene ends were 2 bases for V and 7 bases for J; bases not matched to a gene: 6. CDR3 nucleotide sequence: TGTGCCAGCTCACCAGGCCAGGGGGCACGTGGCTACACCTTC. Its protein is CASSPGQGARGYTF.

The chain combines TRBV27 with TRBJ2-6; 8 bases match TRBD1. Germline V lookup: CDR1 MNHEY, CDR2 SMNVEV (reference sequence). The CDR3 spans 15 residues. V lost 8 bases to trimming and J lost 3 bases; unmatched junction nucleotides: 6. This CDR3 is CASGQGALGANVLTF. In nucleotides, the CDR3 is TGTGCCAGCGGCCAGGGGGCGCTTGGGGCCAACGTCCTGACTTTC.